Described below is a single T cell receptor beta chain sequence and its context. V shed 0 bases and J 7 bases; nucleotides not matched to a gene: 16. The germline CDR1 and CDR2 sequences are SGHRS and YFSETQ. This CDR3 spans 18 amino acids. The data belong to a study of blood T cell repertoires in COVID-19. Study-level information: Sample material is recorded as cDNA or gDNA derived from T cells, B-cell-depleted T cells, or PBMCs.

TCRdb's table, derived via immunoSEQ multiplex PCR, lists solely in-frame clones and lacks some. The sample lists 350,000 to 550,000 clones, 70% to 90% occurring once. Assignments of participants to cohorts depended upon their own reported clinical history. Specimen: PBMCs or T cells enriched from blood (not recorded which). This clonotype was obtained from a woman younger than 35 with acute COVID-19. V and J are TRBV5-1 and TRBJ1-2; 9 bases line up with TRBD1. The CDR3 region has the DNA TGCGCCAGCAGCTTGGGCGGGACAGGGATATTTGTGTCCCGTGGCTACACCTTC. This codes for CASSLGGTGIFVSRGYTF.